The present T cell receptor beta chain was sequenced within a study of CD8+CD57+ T cells in acquired aplastic anemia (dated by TCRdb to 2017 to 2018). For the study in its entirety: A mean of around 3.3 ug of DNA, ranging from about 0.17 to 30 ug, was extracted from sorted CD4+ and CD8+ cells. An average of approximately 10 million reads for CD4+ cells and roughly 11 million reads for CD8+ cells was obtained from healthy donor samples. The full study reports these points: No significant difference in CD8+ Simpson's diversity was found between patients and healthy controls (P=0.060). Roughly 30 CD8+ CDR3 sequences were found to be shared between patients and controls, but these sequences appeared to be highly expressed in patients and within the immunodominant clones of the patients.

The sample holds a few counts of this clonotype. No antigen is known for it. The junction and the germline gene differ at one end; a read error may be behind it. In this study, sorted CD4+ and CD8+ T cells from the blood of healthy subjects and of severe aplastic anemia patients had their TCR repertoires deep-sequenced. Ficoll-Paque density gradient centrifugation was used to isolate peripheral blood mononuclear cells. Before DNA was extracted, CD4+ and CD8+ T cells were sorted using either FACS or magnetic beads. From a lookup of the germline V gene (reference sequence), CDR1 and CDR2 are SEHNR and FQNEAQ. Inclusive of the bounding cysteine and phenylalanine, the CDR3 is 15 residues long. Only the CDR3 part of the read is kept: 45 bases, read in frame from the first base. Genomic DNA served as template for TCR beta VDJ combination and CDR3 sequence profiling. An Illumina HiSeq 2000 was used for TCR repertoire sequencing. As for the authors' bioinformatics: TRBV/TRBJ rearrangement plots, CDR3 size and DJ length profiles, and Simpson's diversity index were used to evaluate the repertoires. Whichever DNA sequence was most abundant in the deep sequencing data was defined as the immunodominant clone. CDR3 amino acid sequences were screened for sharing across subjects and were compared with published repertoires and the VDJdb database. TCRdb reprocessed the public reads (quality trimming at Q25 with fastp, clone calling with MiXCR) and kept in-frame beta chains. When rows share a CDR3 protein, they turn into one entry using the most common DNA and genes. The V and J calls reflect TCRdb's pipeline rather than the authors' work. This sample lists about 190,000 distinct CDR3 sequences; less than 65% were detected once. Of the sample, 15% to 20% is held by the ten largest clones.

The receptor was isolated from a human donor in good health, serving as a control. The chain couples TRBV7-9 to TRBJ2-3; a stretch of 7 junction bases matches TRBD1. The sequencing input was sorted CD4+, CD8+, or CD8+CD57+ T cells (not recorded which) from PBMCs. The sequence in DNA is TGTGCCAGCGGCCAAGGGACAGACGAGACAGACACGCAGTATTTT. Its protein product is CASGQGTDETDTQYF.